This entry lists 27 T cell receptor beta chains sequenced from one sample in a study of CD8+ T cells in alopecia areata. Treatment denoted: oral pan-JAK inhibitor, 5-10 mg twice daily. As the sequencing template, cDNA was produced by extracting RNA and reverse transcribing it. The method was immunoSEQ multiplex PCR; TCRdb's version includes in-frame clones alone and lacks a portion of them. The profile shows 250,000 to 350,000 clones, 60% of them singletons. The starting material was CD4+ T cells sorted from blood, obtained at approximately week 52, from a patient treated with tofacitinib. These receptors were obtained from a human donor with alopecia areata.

The CDR3 bases are TGTGCCTGGAGGGGGACAGGGATACTATACGAGCAGTACTTC. As protein: CAWRGTGILYEQYF. This chain uses TRBV30 with TRBJ2-7; 9 bases match TRBD1. The V and J ends lost 3 bases and 4 bases, in that order; junction bases with no gene match: 7. Germline V lookup: CDR1 GTSNPN, CDR2 SVGIG (reference sequence). This CDR3 is 14 amino acids long.

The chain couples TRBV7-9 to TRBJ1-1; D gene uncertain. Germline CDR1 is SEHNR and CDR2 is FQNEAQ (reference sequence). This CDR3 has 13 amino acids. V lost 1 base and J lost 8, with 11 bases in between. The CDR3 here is CASSLERRAEAFF. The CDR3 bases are TGTGCCAGCAGCTTAGAGAGAAGGGCCGAAGCTTTCTTT.

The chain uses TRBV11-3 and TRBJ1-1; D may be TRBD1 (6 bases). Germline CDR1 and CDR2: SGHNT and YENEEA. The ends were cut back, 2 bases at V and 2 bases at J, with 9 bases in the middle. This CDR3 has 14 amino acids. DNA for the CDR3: TGTGCCAGCAGCTTAAACAGGGATAACACTGAAGCTTTCTTT. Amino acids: CASSLNRDNTEAFF.

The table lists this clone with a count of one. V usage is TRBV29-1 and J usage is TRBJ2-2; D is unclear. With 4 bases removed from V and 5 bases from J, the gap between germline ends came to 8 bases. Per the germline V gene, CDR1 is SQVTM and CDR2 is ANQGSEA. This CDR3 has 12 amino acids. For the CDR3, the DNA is TGCAGCGTTGGACCAATGACCGGGGAGCTGTTTTTT. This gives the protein CSVGPMTGELFF.

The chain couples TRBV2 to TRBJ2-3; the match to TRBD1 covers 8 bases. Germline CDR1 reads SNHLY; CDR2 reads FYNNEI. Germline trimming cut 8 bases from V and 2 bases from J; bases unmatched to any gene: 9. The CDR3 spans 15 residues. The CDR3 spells CASLSKGQVTDTQYF. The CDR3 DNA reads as TGTGCCAGCCTAAGTAAGGGACAGGTCACAGATACGCAGTATTTT.

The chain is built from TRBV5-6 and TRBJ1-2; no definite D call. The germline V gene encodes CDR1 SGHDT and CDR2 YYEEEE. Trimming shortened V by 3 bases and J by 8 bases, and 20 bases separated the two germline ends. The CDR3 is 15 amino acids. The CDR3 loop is CASSSVGQAKSGYTF. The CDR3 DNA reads TGTGCCAGCAGCTCCGTCGGCCAGGCGAAGTCCGGCTACACCTTC.

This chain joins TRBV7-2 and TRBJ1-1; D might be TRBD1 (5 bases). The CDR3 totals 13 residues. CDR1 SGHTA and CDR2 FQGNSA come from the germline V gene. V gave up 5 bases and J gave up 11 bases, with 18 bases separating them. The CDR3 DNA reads TGTGCCAGCAGCGCCGATACCTGGGGCTCGGCTTTCTTT. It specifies CASSADTWGSAFF.

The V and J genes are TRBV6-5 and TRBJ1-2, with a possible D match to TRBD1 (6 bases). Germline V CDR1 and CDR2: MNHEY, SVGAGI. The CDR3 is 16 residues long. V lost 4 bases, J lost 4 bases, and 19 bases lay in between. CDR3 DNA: TGTGCCAGCAGTTCCCTCGGGGGGGGCCGGATCTATGGCTACACCTTC. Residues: CASSSLGGGRIYGYTF.

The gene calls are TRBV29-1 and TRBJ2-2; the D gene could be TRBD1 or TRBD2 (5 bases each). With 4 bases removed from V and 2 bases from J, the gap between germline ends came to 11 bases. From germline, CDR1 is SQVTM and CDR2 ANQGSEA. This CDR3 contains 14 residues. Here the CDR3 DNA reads TGCAGCGTTGGGGTCGGGGCCAACACCGGGGAGCTGTTTTTT. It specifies CSVGVGANTGELFF.

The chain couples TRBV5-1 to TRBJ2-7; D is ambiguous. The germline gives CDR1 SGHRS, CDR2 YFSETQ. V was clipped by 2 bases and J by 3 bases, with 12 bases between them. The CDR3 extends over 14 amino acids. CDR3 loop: CASSFGPADYEQYF. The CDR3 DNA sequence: TGCGCCAGCAGCTTCGGACCCGCGGACTACGAGCAGTACTTC. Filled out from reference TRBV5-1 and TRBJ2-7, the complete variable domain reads KAGVTQTPRYLIKTRGQQVTLSCSPISGHRSVSWYQQTPGQGLQFLFEYFSETQRNKGNFPGRFSGRQFSNSRSEMNVSTLELGDSALYLCASSFGPADYEQYFGPGTRLTVT.

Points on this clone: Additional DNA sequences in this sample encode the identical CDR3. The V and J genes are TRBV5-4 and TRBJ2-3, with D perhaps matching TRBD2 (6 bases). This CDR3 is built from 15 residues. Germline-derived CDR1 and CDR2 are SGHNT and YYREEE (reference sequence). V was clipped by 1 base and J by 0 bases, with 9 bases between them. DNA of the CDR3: TGTGCCAGCAGCTTGCCCGGGACTAGCACAGATACGCAGTATTTT. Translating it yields CASSLPGTSTDTQYF.

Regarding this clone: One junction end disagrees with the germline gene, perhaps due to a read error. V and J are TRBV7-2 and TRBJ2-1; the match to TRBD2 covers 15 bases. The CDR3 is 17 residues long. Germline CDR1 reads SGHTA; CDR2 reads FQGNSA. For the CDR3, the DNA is TGTGCCAGCAGCCCGGGGACTAGCGGGGGGACCTACAGTGAGCAGTTCTTC. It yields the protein CASSPGTSGGTYSEQFF.

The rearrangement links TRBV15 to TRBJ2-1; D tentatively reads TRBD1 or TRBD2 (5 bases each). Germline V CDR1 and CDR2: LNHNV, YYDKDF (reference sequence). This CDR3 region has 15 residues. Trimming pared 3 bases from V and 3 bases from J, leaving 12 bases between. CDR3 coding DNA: TGTGCCACCAGCAGGGGGCGAGGGGTCTACAATGAGCAGTTCTTC. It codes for CATSRGRGVYNEQFF.

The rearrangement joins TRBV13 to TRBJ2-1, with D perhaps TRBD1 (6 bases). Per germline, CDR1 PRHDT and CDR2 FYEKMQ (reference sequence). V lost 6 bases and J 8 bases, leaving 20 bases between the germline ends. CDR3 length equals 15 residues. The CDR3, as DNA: TGTGCCAGCAGTTATGACAGGAAGGCGTCTGATGAGCAGTTCTTC. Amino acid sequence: CASSYDRKASDEQFF.

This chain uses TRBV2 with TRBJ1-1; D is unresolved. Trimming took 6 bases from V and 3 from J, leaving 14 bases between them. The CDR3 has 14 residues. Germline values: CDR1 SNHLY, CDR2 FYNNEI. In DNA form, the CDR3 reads TGTGCCAGCAGGGAAACAGAAGGGTACACTGAAGCTTTCTTT. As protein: CASRETEGYTEAFF.

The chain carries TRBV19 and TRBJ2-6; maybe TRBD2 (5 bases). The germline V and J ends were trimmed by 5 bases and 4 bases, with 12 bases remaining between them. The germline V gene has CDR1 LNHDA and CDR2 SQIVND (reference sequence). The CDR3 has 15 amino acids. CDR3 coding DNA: TGTGCCAGTAGTGAGCCGGGAACGGGGGCCAACGTCCTGACTTTC. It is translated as CASSEPGTGANVLTF.

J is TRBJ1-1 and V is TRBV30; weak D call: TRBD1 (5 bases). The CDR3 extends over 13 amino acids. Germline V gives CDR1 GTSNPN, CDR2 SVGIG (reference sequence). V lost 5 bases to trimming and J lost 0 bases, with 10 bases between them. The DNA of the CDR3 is TGTGCCTGGGTCCGACAGATGAACACTGAAGCTTTCTTT. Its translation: CAWVRQMNTEAFF.

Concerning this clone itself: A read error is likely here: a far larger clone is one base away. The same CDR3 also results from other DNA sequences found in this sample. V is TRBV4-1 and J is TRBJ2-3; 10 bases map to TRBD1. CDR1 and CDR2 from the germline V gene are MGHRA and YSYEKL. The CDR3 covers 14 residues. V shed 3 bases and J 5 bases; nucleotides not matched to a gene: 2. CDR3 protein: CASSHGQGGDTQYF. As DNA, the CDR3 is TGCGCCAGCAGCCACGGACAGGGGGGAGATACGCAGTATTTT.

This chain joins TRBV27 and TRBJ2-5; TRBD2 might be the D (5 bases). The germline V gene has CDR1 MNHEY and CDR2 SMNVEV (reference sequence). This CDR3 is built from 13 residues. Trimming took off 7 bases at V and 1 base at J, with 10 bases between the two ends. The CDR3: CASTPAGQETQYF. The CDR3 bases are TGTGCCAGCACCCCCGCGGGCCAAGAGACCCAGTACTTC.

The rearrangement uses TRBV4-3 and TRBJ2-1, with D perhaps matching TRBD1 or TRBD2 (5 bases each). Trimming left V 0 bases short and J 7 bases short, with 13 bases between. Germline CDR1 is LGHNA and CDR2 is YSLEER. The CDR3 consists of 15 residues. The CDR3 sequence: CASSQDSRGWNEQFF. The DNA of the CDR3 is TGCGCCAGCAGCCAAGATTCCCGGGGCTGGAATGAGCAGTTCTTC.

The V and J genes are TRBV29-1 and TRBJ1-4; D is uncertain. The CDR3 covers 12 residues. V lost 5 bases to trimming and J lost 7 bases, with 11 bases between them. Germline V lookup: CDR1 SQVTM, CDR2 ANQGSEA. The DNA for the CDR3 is TGCAGCGTTCGGTCAGTACTTGAAAAACTGTTTTTT. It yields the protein CSVRSVLEKLFF.

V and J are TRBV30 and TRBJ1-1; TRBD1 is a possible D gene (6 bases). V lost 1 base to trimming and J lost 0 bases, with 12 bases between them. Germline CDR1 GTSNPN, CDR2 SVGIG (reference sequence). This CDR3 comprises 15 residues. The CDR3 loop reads CAWSGTGTLNTEAFF. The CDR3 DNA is TGTGCCTGGAGTGGTACAGGGACACTGAACACTGAAGCTTTCTTT.

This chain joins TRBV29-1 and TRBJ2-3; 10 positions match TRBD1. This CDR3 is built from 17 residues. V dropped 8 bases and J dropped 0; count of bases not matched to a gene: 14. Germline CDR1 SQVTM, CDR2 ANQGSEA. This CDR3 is CSTAARTGGYSTDTQYF. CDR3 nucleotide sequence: TGCAGCACCGCGGCTCGGACAGGGGGGTATAGCACAGATACGCAGTATTTT.

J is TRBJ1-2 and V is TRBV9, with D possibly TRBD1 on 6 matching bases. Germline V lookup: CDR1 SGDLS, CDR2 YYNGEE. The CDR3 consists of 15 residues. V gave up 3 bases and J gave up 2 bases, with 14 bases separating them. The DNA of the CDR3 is TGTGCCAGCAGCGAGGGAATCGACAGGAACTATGGCTACACCTTC. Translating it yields CASSEGIDRNYGYTF. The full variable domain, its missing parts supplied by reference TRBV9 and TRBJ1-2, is DSGVTQTPKHLITATGQRVTLRCSPRSGDLSVYWYQQSLDQGLQFLIQYYNGEERAKGNILERFSAQQFPDLHSELNLSSLELGDSALYFCASSEGIDRNYGYTFGSGTRLTVV.

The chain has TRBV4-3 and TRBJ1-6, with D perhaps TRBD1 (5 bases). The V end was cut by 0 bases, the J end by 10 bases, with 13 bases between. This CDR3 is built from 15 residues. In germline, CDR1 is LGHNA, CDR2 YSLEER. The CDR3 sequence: CASSQESLGQSPLHF. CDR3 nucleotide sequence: TGCGCCAGCAGCCAAGAGTCACTGGGGCAGTCACCCCTCCACTTT.

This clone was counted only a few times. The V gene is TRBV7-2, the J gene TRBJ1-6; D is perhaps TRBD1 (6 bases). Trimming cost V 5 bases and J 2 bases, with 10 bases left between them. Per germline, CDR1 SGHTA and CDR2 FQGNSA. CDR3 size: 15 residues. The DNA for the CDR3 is TGTGCCAGCAGCCCCAGACAGGCCTATAATTCACCCCTCCACTTT. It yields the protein CASSPRQAYNSPLHF.

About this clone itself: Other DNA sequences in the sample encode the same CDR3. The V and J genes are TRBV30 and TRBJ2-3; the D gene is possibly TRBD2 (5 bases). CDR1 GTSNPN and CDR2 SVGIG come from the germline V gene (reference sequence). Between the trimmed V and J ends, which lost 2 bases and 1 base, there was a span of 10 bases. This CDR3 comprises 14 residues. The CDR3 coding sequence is TGTGCCTGGAGTCGGGGTGAGGGCACAGATACGCAGTATTTT. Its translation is CAWSRGEGTDTQYF. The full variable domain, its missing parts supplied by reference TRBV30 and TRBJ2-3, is SQTIHQWPATLVQPVGSPLSLECTVEGTSNPNLYWYRQAAGRGLQLLFYSVGIGQISSEVPQNLSASRPQDRQFILSSKKLLLSDSGFYLCAWSRGEGTDTQYFGPGTRLTVL.